This TCR beta chain was sequenced in a study of T cell responses to AZD1222 COVID-19 vaccine. Points from the study as a whole: Baseline serology detected seropositivity in only a handful of AZD1222 recipients.

This clone has a single count. The antigen remains unidentified. Clones were sequenced by immunoSEQ multiplex PCR, and TCRdb holds only the in-frame ones, with some missing. The repertoire includes approximately 260,000 clones, 85% to 95% of them detected once, and roughly 0.5% sits in the top ten. J gave up 4 bases and V 1 base, and 11 bases lay outside the gene matches. Germline values: CDR1 LGHNA, CDR2 YNFKEQ. CDR3 length: 17 amino acids. Sequences were derived from peripheral blood, sampled on day 0 of AZD1222 vaccination. The V and J genes are TRBV4-2 and TRBJ2-3, with TRBD2 identical over 7 bases. This receptor was taken from an adult in good health. The CDR3 loop is CASSQGRGAGVADTQYF. The CDR3 DNA reads TGTGCCAGCAGCCAAGGGCGAGGCGCGGGAGTGGCAGATACGCAGTATTTT.